Listed here are 27 T cell receptor beta chains from one sample, sequenced in a study of shared clonotypes between healthy human individuals. Clones were sequenced by immunoSEQ multiplex PCR, and TCRdb holds only the in-frame ones, with some missing. Among approximately 1.5 million clones listed, just under 99% were seen once. Sequenced input: naive CD4+ T cells sorted from blood. Subset given: CD45RA+ positively selected. The receptors originated from a young man in good health.

The chain recombines TRBV6-5 with TRBJ2-5; D may correspond to TRBD1 or TRBD2 (6 bases each). Germline assignment: CDR1 MNHEY and CDR2 SVGAGI. This CDR3 has 13 amino acids. V was shortened by 7 bases and J by 5 bases, with 14 bases between the two germline ends. The CDR3 DNA sequence: TGTGCCAGCACCAGAGGGGGGAGGGAGACCCAGTACTTC. Its translation: CASTRGGRETQYF.

This sequence joins TRBV29-1 and TRBJ2-3; no clear D. Germline values: CDR1 SQVTM, CDR2 ANQGSEA. This CDR3 is 11 amino acids long. The V and J ends lost 5 bases and 4 bases respectively, with 7 bases between them. CDR3 region: CSVPSADTQYF. The CDR3 nucleotides are TGCAGCGTTCCGTCCGCAGATACGCAGTATTTT.

J is TRBJ2-3 and V is TRBV9; no clear D. The CDR3 is 12 residues long. The V end was cut by 0 bases, the J end by 8 bases, with 7 bases between. Germline assignment: CDR1 SGDLS and CDR2 YYNGEE. CDR3 nucleotide sequence: TGTGCCAGCAGCGTAGAGGGTGGTACGCAGTATTTT. It is translated as CASSVEGGTQYF. Full variable domain (missing parts from reference TRBV9 and TRBJ2-3): DSGVTQTPKHLITATGQRVTLRCSPRSGDLSVYWYQQSLDQGLQFLIQYYNGEERAKGNILERFSAQQFPDLHSELNLSSLELGDSALYFCASSVEGGTQYFGPGTRLTVL.

This chain uses TRBV7-2 with TRBJ2-7, with TRBD1 matching over 10 bases. V was clipped by 5 bases and J by 5 bases; unmatched bases: 18. The CDR3 is 18 residues long. CDR1 SGHTA and CDR2 FQGNSA come from the germline V gene. The CDR3 nucleotides read TGTGCCAGCAGCCAGAGCCCGGGACAGGGGCGAGGGTCGCACGAGCAGTACTTC. Translated, it gives CASSQSPGQGRGSHEQYF. The full variable domain, its missing parts supplied by reference TRBV7-2 and TRBJ2-7, is GAGVSQSPSNKVTEKGKDVELRCDPISGHTALYWYRQSLGQGLEFLIYFQGNSAPDKSGLPSDRFSAERTGGSVSTLTIQRTQQEDSAVYLCASSQSPGQGRGSHEQYFGPGTRLTVT.

The chain links TRBV7-9 to TRBJ1-1; D is perhaps TRBD1 (5 bases). The CDR3 is 19 residues long. The germline CDR1 and CDR2 sequences are SEHNR and FQNEAQ (reference sequence). Trimming took off 4 bases at V and 4 bases at J, with 28 bases between the two ends. The CDR3 protein is CASSSARTSRVQVSTEAFF. The CDR3 DNA reads TGTGCCAGCAGCTCCGCTCGCACTAGCAGGGTACAGGTTAGCACTGAAGCTTTCTTT.

The chain has TRBV19 and TRBJ2-5, with 12 bases that match TRBD2. The CDR3 is 16 amino acids. V shed 2 bases, J shed 5 bases, and the junction held 6 bases outside the gene matches. Germline V gene data show CDR1 as LNHDA and CDR2 as SQIVND (reference sequence). The CDR3 is CASSILAGGPGETQYF. The DNA of the CDR3 is TGTGCCAGTAGTATACTAGCGGGAGGGCCAGGGGAGACCCAGTACTTC. Complete variable domain (other parts from reference TRBV19 and TRBJ2-5): DGGITQSPKYLFRKEGQNVTLSCEQNLNHDAMYWYRQDPGQGLRLIYYSQIVNDFQKGDIAEGYSVSREKKESFPLTVTSAQKNPTAFYLCASSILAGGPGETQYFGPGTRLLVL.

The chain recombines TRBV7-2 with TRBJ2-3; 8 positions agree with TRBD2. The CDR3 runs 15 residues. Germline V gene sequence: CDR1 SGHTA, CDR2 FQGNSA. The V and J ends lost 6 bases and 4 bases, in that order; junction bases with no gene match: 9. The CDR3 loop is CASSILAGSPDTQYF. CDR3 DNA: TGTGCCAGCAGTATCTTAGCGGGATCGCCAGATACGCAGTATTTT.

This clone showed up just once. The chain is built from TRBV5-1 and TRBJ1-5; 7 bases are shared with TRBD1. The CDR3 consists of 16 residues. With V trimmed by 1 base and J by 0 bases, 4 bases remained unmatched. CDR1 and CDR2 from the germline V gene are SGHRS and YFSETQ. CDR3 bases: TGCGCCAGCAGCTTGCGGCCAGGGGGTAGCAATCAGCCCCAGCATTTT. Translating it yields CASSLRPGGSNQPQHF.

The chain links TRBV29-1 to TRBJ2-3; D not resolved. CDR3 length equals 12 residues. Trimming pared 2 bases from V and 4 bases from J, leaving 7 bases between. Germline V lookup: CDR1 SQVTM, CDR2 ANQGSEA. CDR3 bases: TGCAGCGTTGAAACGGCTCCAGATACGCAGTATTTT. This encodes CSVETAPDTQYF.

J is TRBJ2-1 and V is TRBV18; D possibly corresponds to TRBD1 (5 bases). Germline V gene sequence: CDR1 KGHSH, CDR2 LQKENI. Trimming stripped 1 base from V and 0 bases from J, with 16 bases between. There are 18 residues in the CDR3. The CDR3 nucleotides are TGTGCCAGCTCACCACGTCCAGGGTCCCGTTCCTCCTACAATGAGCAGTTCTTC. It is translated as CASSPRPGSRSSYNEQFF.

The chain links TRBV30 to TRBJ2-1, with 7 bases identical to TRBD1. The V gene's germline CDR1 is GTSNPN and CDR2 SVGIG (reference sequence). V dropped 3 bases and J dropped 6; count of bases not matched to a gene: 11. The CDR3 spans 15 residues. In DNA form, the CDR3 reads TGTGCCTGGAGAGCAACAGGGGTGGTTGCCAATGAGCAGTTCTTC. Translation gives CAWRATGVVANEQFF.

The chain couples TRBV5-4 to TRBJ2-1; TRBD1 aligns across 7 bases. The CDR3 extends over 14 amino acids. Germline V lookup: CDR1 SGHNT, CDR2 YYREEE (reference sequence). J was trimmed by 5 bases and V by 0 bases; bases with no gene match: 2. In DNA form, the CDR3 reads TGTGCCAGCAGCTTGGTGACAGGGAACAATGAGCAGTTCTTC. Protein: CASSLVTGNNEQFF. The full variable domain, completed using reference TRBV5-4 and TRBJ2-1, is ETGVTQSPTHLIKTRGQQVTLRCSSQSGHNTVSWYQQALGQGPQFIFQYYREEENGRGNFPPRFSGLQFPNYSSELNVNALELDDSALYLCASSLVTGNNEQFFGPGTRLTVL.

CDR3 sequence reads: CASSSFGQGNQPQHF. The CDR3 nucleotides read TGTGCCAGCAGCTCGTTCGGACAGGGTAATCAGCCCCAGCATTTT. The rearrangement joins TRBV28 to TRBJ1-5; 8 bases agree with TRBD1. Unmatched junction bases numbered 8, after V lost 6 bases and J lost 4 bases. The CDR3 is made up of 15 amino acids. The germline V gene encodes CDR1 MDHEN and CDR2 SYDVKM.

The chain is built from TRBV9 and TRBJ2-1, with 8 bases lining up with TRBD2. This CDR3 contains 21 residues. Germline V gene data show CDR1 as SGDLS and CDR2 as YYNGEE. Unmatched junction bases numbered 23, after V lost 4 bases and J lost 2 bases. CDR3 in DNA: TGTGCCAGCAGCCCATCAACTAGGGCTAGCGGGCTTAGGGGGGCCTACAATGAGCAGTTCTTC. Translated, it gives CASSPSTRASGLRGAYNEQFF.

The rearrangement links TRBV28 to TRBJ2-3, with D unclear. V was shortened by 6 bases and J by 1 base, with 17 bases between the two germline ends. Germline loops: CDR1 MDHEN, CDR2 SYDVKM. The CDR3 is 16 amino acids. CDR3 protein: CASRAKWTPGTDTQYF. The DNA for the CDR3 is TGTGCCAGCAGGGCGAAGTGGACGCCGGGCACAGATACGCAGTATTTT. Filled out from reference TRBV28 and TRBJ2-3, the complete variable domain reads DVKVTQSSRYLVKRTGEKVFLECVQDMDHENMFWYRQDPGLGLRLIYFSYDVKMKEKGDIPEGYSVSREKKERFSLILESASTNQTSMYLCASRAKWTPGTDTQYFGPGTRLTVL.

The chain joins TRBV15 to TRBJ1-1; 7 bases fit TRBD1. This CDR3 region has 15 residues. Trimming removed 0 bases from V and 8 bases from J; junction bases left unmatched: 9. From germline, CDR1 is LNHNV and CDR2 YYDKDF (reference sequence). The CDR3, as DNA: TGTGCCACCAGCAGAGAAGGGACAGCAAAGACCGAAGCTTTCTTT. Translated: CATSREGTAKTEAFF.

The J gene is TRBJ2-5, the V gene TRBV5-1; 8 bases line up with TRBD2. V lost 6 bases and J lost 4; bases outside the gene matches: 17. The CDR3 runs 17 residues. The V gene's germline CDR1 is SGHRS and CDR2 YFSETQ. CDR3 residues: CASTPGGALFGRETQYF. The DNA of the CDR3 is TGCGCCAGCACCCCGGGGGGGGCGCTTTTTGGCCGAGAGACCCAGTACTTC.

The chain links TRBV7-9 to TRBJ2-5; possibly TRBD1 or TRBD2 for D (6 bases each). V lost 5 bases and J 4 bases, leaving 11 bases between the germline ends. CDR3 size: 13 residues. In germline, CDR1 is SEHNR, CDR2 FQNEAQ (reference sequence). The CDR3 protein is CASSPRGRETQYF. In DNA form, the CDR3 reads TGTGCCAGCAGCCCCCGGGGGCGAGAGACCCAGTACTTC. Supplemented by reference TRBV7-9 and TRBJ2-5, the full variable domain reads DTGVSQNPRHKITKRGQNVTFRCDPISEHNRLYWYRQTLGQGPEFLTYFQNEAQLEKSRLLSDRFSAERPKGSFSTLEIQRTEQGDSAMYLCASSPRGRETQYFGPGTRLLVL.

The chain has TRBV9 and TRBJ2-7; the D is unclear. Per the germline V gene, CDR1 is SGDLS and CDR2 is YYNGEE. V was cut by 6 bases and J by 2 bases, with 18 bases left in between. The CDR3 is 15 residues long. In nucleotides, the CDR3 is TGTGCCAGCAACCGCCACGGTGAGCCCGCCTACGAGCAGTACTTC. Translation: CASNRHGEPAYEQYF.

The chain combines TRBV6-4 with TRBJ2-3, with TRBD1 identical over 8 bases. CDR1 and CDR2 (germline): MRHNA, SNTAGT. CDR3 length equals 15 residues. V shed 2 bases and J 5 bases; nucleotides not matched to a gene: 6. CDR3 sequence: CASSDPGGRKDTQYF. DNA of the CDR3: TGTGCCAGCAGTGACCCAGGGGGCAGGAAAGATACGCAGTATTTT.

The chain has TRBV7-9 and TRBJ2-1; 7 bases agree with TRBD1. The CDR3 has 13 residues. Germline V lookup: CDR1 SEHNR, CDR2 FQNEAQ (reference sequence). The junction had 2 bases not matched to a gene; V was cut back by 3 bases and J by 6 bases. CDR3 in amino acids: CASSLTGRNEQFF. The CDR3 DNA reads as TGTGCCAGCAGCTTGACAGGGCGCAATGAGCAGTTCTTC.

This chain uses TRBV5-1 with TRBJ1-1; TRBD1 agrees at 8 bases. This CDR3 is 15 amino acids long. The germline gives CDR1 SGHRS, CDR2 YFSETQ. With 6 bases clipped from V and 2 bases from J, the junction kept 9 bases outside the gene matches. The CDR3 DNA sequence: TGCGCCAGCAAGGCCACAGGGGGGGCAAACACTGAAGCTTTCTTT. Translation: CASKATGGANTEAFF.

The chain carries TRBV2 and TRBJ2-7; 8 bases are shared with TRBD2. Trimming removed 10 bases from V and 6 bases from J; junction bases left unmatched: 14. The CDR3 length is 14 residues. Germline assignment: CDR1 SNHLY and CDR2 FYNNEI. The CDR3 region has the DNA TGTGCCACCCAGAGCGTAGGACTAGCCGGCGAGCAGTACTTC. Translating it yields CATQSVGLAGEQYF.

The rearrangement joins TRBV29-1 to TRBJ2-7, with D hard to call. Germline-derived CDR1 and CDR2 are SQVTM and ANQGSEA. With 4 bases removed from V and 3 bases from J, the gap between germline ends came to 13 bases. This CDR3 spans 13 amino acids. DNA for the CDR3: TGCAGCGTTGGGGGTCAGGCGAACTACGAGCAGTACTTC. Translating it yields CSVGGQANYEQYF.

The chain carries TRBV7-8 and TRBJ2-5; the D is unclear. Per germline, CDR1 SGHVS and CDR2 FQNEAQ. The CDR3 totals 11 residues. V lost 5 bases and J lost 2, with 3 bases in between. As DNA, the CDR3 is TGTGCCAGCAGCGAACAAGAGACCCAGTACTTC. It codes for CASSEQETQYF.

The rearrangement uses TRBV29-1 and TRBJ2-1; TRBD1 aligns across 7 bases. CDR3 length: 12 residues. Trimming took 3 bases from V and 9 from J; bases not matched to a gene: 5. The V gene's germline CDR1 is SQVTM and CDR2 ANQGSEA. CDR3 bases: TGCAGCGTTGACTGGGACAGAGTTGAGCAGTTCTTC. This gives the protein CSVDWDRVEQFF.

The rearrangement links TRBV5-4 to TRBJ2-2; 7 positions agree with TRBD2. The trim removed 4 bases at V and 1 base at J, leaving 4 bases unmatched. This CDR3 has 15 residues. CDR1 SGHNT and CDR2 YYREEE come from the germline V gene (reference sequence). CDR3 coding DNA: TGTGCCAGCAGCGTACCTAGCGGGAACACCGGGGAGCTGTTTTTT. This sequence encodes CASSVPSGNTGELFF.